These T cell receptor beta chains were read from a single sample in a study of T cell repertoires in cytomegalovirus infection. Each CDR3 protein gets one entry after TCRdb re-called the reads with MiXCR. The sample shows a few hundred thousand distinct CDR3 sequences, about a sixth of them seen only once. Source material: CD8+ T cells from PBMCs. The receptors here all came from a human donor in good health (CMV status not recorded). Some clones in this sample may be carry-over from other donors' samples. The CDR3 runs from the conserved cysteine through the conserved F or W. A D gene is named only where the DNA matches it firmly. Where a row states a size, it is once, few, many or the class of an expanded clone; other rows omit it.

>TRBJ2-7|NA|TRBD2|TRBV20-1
TGCAGTGCTAGAATCGGGGGGTACTACGAGCAGTACTTC
CSARIGGYYEQYF
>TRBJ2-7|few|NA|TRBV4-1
TGCGCCAGCAGCCAAGTCGCCAGTGGGTACGAGCAGTACTTC
CASSQVASGYEQYF
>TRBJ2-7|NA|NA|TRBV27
TGTGCCAGCAGTCCCACCCTAACAGGATACGAGCAGTACTTC
CASSPTLTGYEQYF
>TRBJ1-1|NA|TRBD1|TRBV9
TGTGCCAGCAGCGTAGGAGGGGAGGGGGCAGGGACTGAAGCTTTCTTT
CASSVGGEGAGTEAFF
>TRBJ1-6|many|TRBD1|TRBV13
TGTGCCAGCAGCTCGGGACAGACGAAGTCACCCCTCCACTTT
CASSSGQTKSPLHF
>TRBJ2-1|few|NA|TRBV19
TGTGCCAGTAGTCTCTTCGGGGGTGGCTACAATGAGCAGTTCTTC
CASSLFGGGYNEQFF
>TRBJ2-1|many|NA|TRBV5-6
TGTGCCAGCAGTTTGGTGTACAATGAGCAGTTCTTC
CASSLVYNEQFF
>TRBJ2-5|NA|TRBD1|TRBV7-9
TGTGCCAGTTCGGACAGGAAAGAGACCCAGTACTTC
CASSDRKETQYF
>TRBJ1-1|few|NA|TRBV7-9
TGTGCCAGCAGCTTCTCCGGGGGGCTGATCACTGAAGCTTTCTTT
CASSFSGGLITEAFF
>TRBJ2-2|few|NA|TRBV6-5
TGTGCCAGCAGTTACAAGGGCTTCACCGGGGAGCTGTTTTTT
CASSYKGFTGELFF
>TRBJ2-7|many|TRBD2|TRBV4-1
TGCGCCAGCAGCCCGAGCGGGGCTAGCTCCTACGAGCAGTACTTC
CASSPSGASSYEQYF